This T cell receptor beta chain was sequenced during a study of shared clonotypes between healthy human individuals. Per the original methods: With immunoSEQ giving junction-only sequences and no quality scores, filtering differed. Method: immunoSEQ multiplex PCR; TCRdb's copy keeps in-frame clones and lacks some. Clone size and the V and J calls come from that table; the DNA yielded D and trimming. This sample has approximately 2.5 million clones, with roughly 93% found just once. Donors comprised only Caucasian adults living in Nashville, Tennessee. From CD4+ cells came CD45RA+ naive and CD45RA-negative memory subsets. Input material: naive CD4+ T cells from PBMCs. Subset described: CD45RA+ positively selected. This TCR derives from a man aged 18-30 years in good health. Some clones in this sample may be carry-over from other donors' samples.

CDR3 DNA sequence: TGTGCCAGCAGGCCTGACAGTTATGGAAACACCATATATTTT. It codes for CASRPDSYGNTIYF. This sequence joins TRBV6-1 and TRBJ1-3; possible D gene TRBD1, 5 bases. Germline CDR1 is MNHNS and CDR2 is SASEGT. This CDR3 region has 14 residues. V was cut by 6 bases and J by 3 bases, with 12 bases left in between.